This TCR beta chain was observed in a study of OX40 agonist ivuxolimab in advanced cancers. Sequenced by immunoSEQ multiplex PCR; TCRdb stores in-frame clones only, minus some. The sample records approximately 60,000 clones, roughly four fifths being singletons. The V and J ends lost 2 bases and 0 bases respectively, with 10 bases between them. CDR1 SQVTM and CDR2 ANQGSEA come from the germline V gene. CDR3 length equals 14 residues. This receptor was obtained from an adult with an advanced solid tumor such as melanoma, head and neck, liver or kidney cancer. The V and J genes are TRBV29-1 and TRBJ1-2; unclear D gene. Sequencing was performed on CD4+ or CD8+ T cells sorted from blood, taken in a trial of the OX40 agonist ivuxolimab. The CDR3 DNA sequence: TGCAGCGTTGAAAGACGGAGAGCTAACTATGGCTACACCTTC. This translates into CSVERRRANYGYTF.